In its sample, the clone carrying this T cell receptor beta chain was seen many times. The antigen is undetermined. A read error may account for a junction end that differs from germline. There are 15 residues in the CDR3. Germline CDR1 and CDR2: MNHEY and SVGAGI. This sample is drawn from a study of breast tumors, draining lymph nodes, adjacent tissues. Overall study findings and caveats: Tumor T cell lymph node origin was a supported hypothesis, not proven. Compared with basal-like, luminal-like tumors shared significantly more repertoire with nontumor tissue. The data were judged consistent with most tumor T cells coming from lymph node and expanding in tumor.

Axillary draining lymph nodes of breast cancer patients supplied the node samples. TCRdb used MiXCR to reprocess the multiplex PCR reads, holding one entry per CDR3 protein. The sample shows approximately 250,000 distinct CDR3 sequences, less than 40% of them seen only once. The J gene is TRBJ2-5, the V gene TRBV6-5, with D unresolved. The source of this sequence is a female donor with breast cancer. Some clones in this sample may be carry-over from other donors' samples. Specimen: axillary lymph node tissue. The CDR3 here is CASSHSLRNQETQYF. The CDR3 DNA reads TGTGCCAGCAGTCACTCGTTGCGGAACCAAGAGACCCAGTACTTC.